The rows below give T cell receptor beta chains drawn from one sample of a study of regulatory T cells in long-lasting Graves disease. TCRdb fed the multiplex PCR reads into MiXCR, producing one record per CDR3 protein. The repertoire holds approximately 470,000 distinct CDR3 sequences, with around 15% as singletons. This same sample was also taken into another study, of T cells in Graves' hyperthyroidism and ophthalmopathy.

The sample consisted of peripheral blood mononuclear cells (PBMCs), taken at new diagnosis, from a patient treated with antithyroid drugs. Receptors were obtained from a man between 40 and 49 years old with Graves disease. Both conserved end residues are part of each CDR3. Fields, in order: D gene, V gene, clone size, J gene, CDR3 DNA, CDR3 protein. The D gene is left open where the match is weak. Clone size is shown for a subset of rows, as once, few, many or a class of expanded clone.

D gene: .
V gene: TRBV12-3/TRBV12-4
clone size: few
J gene: TRBJ1-1
CDR3 DNA: TGTGCCAGCAGCTCGGGGGGGAGTCGGGAAGCTTTCTTT
CDR3 protein: CASSSGGSREAFF

D gene: .
V gene: TRBV12-3/TRBV12-4
clone size: many
J gene: TRBJ1-1
CDR3 DNA: TGTGCCAGCAGTATCGGACAGATGAACACTGAAGCTTTCTTT
CDR3 protein: CASSIGQMNTEAFF

D gene: TRBD2
V gene: TRBV3-1
clone size: many
J gene: TRBJ2-1
CDR3 DNA: TGTGCCAGCAGCCAAGAGTGGGAGACTAGCGGGTTACCCTACAATGAGCAGTTCTTC
CDR3 protein: CASSQEWETSGLPYNEQFF

D gene: .
V gene: TRBV7-9
clone size: .
J gene: TRBJ1-2
CDR3 DNA: TGTGCCAGCAGCTTAGGGACCTATGGCTACACCTTC
CDR3 protein: CASSLGTYGYTF

D gene: .
V gene: TRBV2
clone size: few
J gene: TRBJ1-1
CDR3 DNA: TGTGCCAGCGGAGGAATTGAAGCTTTCTTT
CDR3 protein: CASGGIEAFF

D gene: .
V gene: TRBV29-1
clone size: many
J gene: TRBJ1-1
CDR3 DNA: TGCAGCGTTGAATATGTCGGGGGCTTAGGCACTGAAGCTTTCTTT
CDR3 protein: CSVEYVGGLGTEAFF

D gene: .
V gene: TRBV28
clone size: many
J gene: TRBJ1-5
CDR3 DNA: TGTGCCAGCAGTAGTGGCGGACGCAATCAGCCCCAGCATTTT
CDR3 protein: CASSSGGRNQPQHF

D gene: TRBD2
V gene: TRBV2
clone size: many
J gene: TRBJ2-7
CDR3 DNA: TGTGCCAGCAGTGACGGGGGAGTGGCGGGAGTGAAGTACGAGCAGTACTTC
CDR3 protein: CASSDGGVAGVKYEQYF

D gene: .
V gene: TRBV30
clone size: many
J gene: TRBJ1-1
CDR3 DNA: TGTGCCTGGATGGGCTCGGATGAAGCTTTCTTT
CDR3 protein: CAWMGSDEAFF

D gene: .
V gene: TRBV27
clone size: many
J gene: TRBJ2-1
CDR3 DNA: TGTGCCAGCAGTTACCGGGGGATCTACAATGAGCAGTTCTTC
CDR3 protein: CASSYRGIYNEQFF

D gene: TRBD2
V gene: TRBV7-9
clone size: few
J gene: TRBJ2-1
CDR3 DNA: TGTGCCAGCAGCCATCGGGATGGCGGGAGGGTTAATGAGCAGTTCTTC
CDR3 protein: CASSHRDGGRVNEQFF

D gene: .
V gene: TRBV24-1
clone size: .
J gene: TRBJ2-2
CDR3 DNA: TGTGCCACCCGGGGATCCCACACCGGGGAGCTGTTTTTT
CDR3 protein: CATRGSHTGELFF

D gene: .
V gene: TRBV30
clone size: many
J gene: TRBJ2-1
CDR3 DNA: TGTGCCTGGAGGAGTCGGGGGATTTACAATGAGCAGTTCTTC
CDR3 protein: CAWRSRGIYNEQFF

D gene: .
V gene: TRBV11-3
clone size: many
J gene: TRBJ1-1
CDR3 DNA: TGTGCCAGCAGCTTTATAGGAGGCACTGAAGCTTTCTTT
CDR3 protein: CASSFIGGTEAFF

D gene: TRBD1
V gene: TRBV6-1
clone size: many
J gene: TRBJ1-1
CDR3 DNA: TGTGCCAGCACCGCGGGACAGGGAAACACTGAAGCTTTCTTT
CDR3 protein: CASTAGQGNTEAFF

D gene: .
V gene: TRBV12-3/TRBV12-4
clone size: many
J gene: TRBJ2-4
CDR3 DNA: TGTGCCAGCAGTCCCCACCAGAACCTGGGGGGCCCTACGGCCAAAAACATTCAGTACTTC
CDR3 protein: CASSPHQNLGGPTAKNIQYF

D gene: .
V gene: TRBV2
clone size: many
J gene: TRBJ2-7
CDR3 DNA: TGTGCCAGCAGTGCGGCGGGGAAGCAGTACTTC
CDR3 protein: CASSAAGKQYF

D gene: .
V gene: TRBV20-1
clone size: many
J gene: TRBJ2-3
CDR3 DNA: TGCAGTGCCAGTCGGACGGCGCCCGCAGATACGCAGTATTTT
CDR3 protein: CSASRTAPADTQYF

D gene: TRBD1
V gene: TRBV9
clone size: few
J gene: TRBJ2-7
CDR3 DNA: TGTGCCAGCAGCGTCGGGACAGGGGACACCTACGAGCAGTACTTC
CDR3 protein: CASSVGTGDTYEQYF

D gene: .
V gene: TRBV6-9
clone size: .
J gene: TRBJ2-5
CDR3 DNA: TGTGCCAGCAGTTACGGGATCGGGATACGAGAGACCCAGTACTTC
CDR3 protein: CASSYGIGIRETQYF

D gene: TRBD2
V gene: TRBV7-2
clone size: many
J gene: TRBJ2-3
CDR3 DNA: TGTGCCAGCAGCTTCGGACTAGCGGAGACAGATACGCAGTATTTT
CDR3 protein: CASSFGLAETDTQYF

D gene: TRBD2
V gene: TRBV3-1
clone size: many
J gene: TRBJ2-1
CDR3 DNA: TGTGCCAGCAGCCAAAGCCTAGCGGTGTACAATGAGCAGTTCTTC
CDR3 protein: CASSQSLAVYNEQFF

D gene: TRBD1
V gene: TRBV28
clone size: few
J gene: TRBJ2-2
CDR3 DNA: TGTGCCAGCAGTGTCCTACAGGGGGCCGGGGAGCTGTTTTTT
CDR3 protein: CASSVLQGAGELFF

D gene: .
V gene: TRBV7-2
clone size: many
J gene: TRBJ2-2
CDR3 DNA: TGTGCCAGCAGCCTCTACTCCGGGACCCTAGGGACCGGGGAGCTGTTTTTT
CDR3 protein: CASSLYSGTLGTGELFF

D gene: .
V gene: TRBV7-2
clone size: many
J gene: TRBJ2-3
CDR3 DNA: TGTGCCAGCAGCATTGGGGATACGCAGTATTTT
CDR3 protein: CASSIGDTQYF

D gene: TRBD2
V gene: TRBV9
clone size: .
J gene: TRBJ2-5
CDR3 DNA: TGTGCCAGCAGCGTAGCTCCGGGCGGGAGGGCCGAAGAGACCCAGTACTTC
CDR3 protein: CASSVAPGGRAEETQYF

D gene: TRBD2
V gene: TRBV20-1
clone size: .
J gene: TRBJ2-5
CDR3 DNA: TGCAGTGCTAATGAAGCGGGAGGGCACAGGGAGACCCAGTACTTC
CDR3 protein: CSANEAGGHRETQYF

D gene: TRBD1
V gene: TRBV14
clone size: few
J gene: TRBJ2-1
CDR3 DNA: TGTGCCAGCAGCCATACCGGGACAGGGGAATATGAGCAGTTCTTC
CDR3 protein: CASSHTGTGEYEQFF

D gene: .
V gene: TRBV12-3/TRBV12-4
clone size: many
J gene: TRBJ2-3
CDR3 DNA: TGTGCCAGCAGGAGGATCCGCACAGATACGCAGTATTTT
CDR3 protein: CASRRIRTDTQYF

D gene: .
V gene: TRBV3-1
clone size: few
J gene: TRBJ1-2
CDR3 DNA: TGTGCCAGCAGCCAAACGACTGGGGGACACCCGGGAGTCGGTGGCTACACCTTC
CDR3 protein: CASSQTTGGHPGVGGYTF

D gene: TRBD1
V gene: TRBV6-2/TRBV6-3
clone size: few
J gene: TRBJ2-1
CDR3 DNA: TGTGCCAGCAGTTACATCGGGACAGGGAGTGCGGTGAATGAGCAGTTCTTC
CDR3 protein: CASSYIGTGSAVNEQFF

D gene: .
V gene: TRBV9
clone size: few
J gene: TRBJ2-7
CDR3 DNA: TGTGCCAGCAGCGCGGGCCTTAGCGGCTCCTACGAGCAGTACTTC
CDR3 protein: CASSAGLSGSYEQYF

D gene: .
V gene: TRBV5-1
clone size: many
J gene: TRBJ1-2
CDR3 DNA: TGCGCCAGCAGCTTGGGTTTGTACGGAGAGATATATGGCTACACCTTC
CDR3 protein: CASSLGLYGEIYGYTF

D gene: TRBD1
V gene: TRBV12-3/TRBV12-4
clone size: few
J gene: TRBJ2-5
CDR3 DNA: TGTGCCAGCAGTTACCGACAGGGGTCGGGGAGAGAGACCCAGTACTTC
CDR3 protein: CASSYRQGSGRETQYF

D gene: .
V gene: TRBV20-1
clone size: few
J gene: TRBJ1-5
CDR3 DNA: TGCAGTGCTAGATCTTATTCAGGGGATCAGCCCCAGCATTTT
CDR3 protein: CSARSYSGDQPQHF

D gene: .
V gene: TRBV12-3/TRBV12-4
clone size: many
J gene: TRBJ2-7
CDR3 DNA: TGTGCCAGCAGTTTAGGGGCAGGGGGGAGGGAGCAGTACTTC
CDR3 protein: CASSLGAGGREQYF

D gene: TRBD1
V gene: TRBV7-8
clone size: few
J gene: TRBJ2-4
CDR3 DNA: TGTGCCAGCAGCCTACCGATCCGGGACAGGGAAAACATTCAGTACTTC
CDR3 protein: CASSLPIRDRENIQYF